These T cell receptor beta chains were read from a single sample in a study of glioma-infiltrating T cells after dendritic cell vaccination. The assay was immunoSEQ multiplex PCR, and TCRdb's table has in-frame clones only and misses some. The table includes roughly 100,000 clones, roughly four fifths detected once. The material was blood, obtained after dendritic cell vaccination. The origin of the receptors is a human donor with glioblastoma. Each CDR3 is given with its conserved first and last residue. The D gene is left open where the match is weak. Clone size is shown for a subset of rows, as once, few, many or a class of expanded clone.

CDR3nt: TGTGCCAGCAGTTTAGAGGGGACAGGGTTTCCCGGGGAGCTGTTTTTT
CDR3aa: CASSLEGTGFPGELFF
j_gene: TRBJ2-2
v_gene: TRBV27
d_gene: TRBD1
len: 16
abundance: .

CDR3nt: TGTGCCAGCAGCTTATTTGGACAGGGAAGCTCCTACAATGAGCAGTTCTTC
CDR3aa: CASSLFGQGSSYNEQFF
j_gene: TRBJ2-1
v_gene: TRBV7-8
d_gene: TRBD1
len: 17
abundance: once

CDR3nt: TGTGCCAGCAGCGTAGATCCCAGGAACACCGGGGAGCTGTTTTTT
CDR3aa: CASSVDPRNTGELFF
j_gene: TRBJ2-2
v_gene: TRBV9
d_gene: .
len: 15
abundance: .

CDR3nt: TGTGCCAGCAGTGAAGTTAGCAACAGGGGTGAGCAGTTCTTC
CDR3aa: CASSEVSNRGEQFF
j_gene: TRBJ2-1
v_gene: TRBV2
d_gene: TRBD1
len: 14
abundance: once

CDR3nt: TGTGCCAGCAGCTTAAGGACTAGCGGGAACAATGAGCAGTTCTTC
CDR3aa: CASSLRTSGNNEQFF
j_gene: TRBJ2-1
v_gene: TRBV7-2
d_gene: TRBD2
len: 15
abundance: .

CDR3nt: TGTGCCAGCAGTCCAGGGGTTGCGAGCACAGATACGCAGTATTTT
CDR3aa: CASSPGVASTDTQYF
j_gene: TRBJ2-3
v_gene: TRBV6-5
d_gene: .
len: 15
abundance: .

CDR3nt: TGCGCCAGCAGTCAACCGGCGGTGGGCACTGAAGCTTTCTTT
CDR3aa: CASSQPAVGTEAFF
j_gene: TRBJ1-1
v_gene: TRBV23-1
d_gene: .
len: 14
abundance: .

CDR3nt: TGTGCCTGGAGTGTACAGGCCAATGAGCAGTTCTTC
CDR3aa: CAWSVQANEQFF
j_gene: TRBJ2-1
v_gene: TRBV30
d_gene: .
len: 12
abundance: once

CDR3nt: TGTGCCAGTGTGGACAGGAGTGATTCACCCCTCCACTTT
CDR3aa: CASVDRSDSPLHF
j_gene: TRBJ1-6
v_gene: TRBV6-1
d_gene: TRBD1
len: 13
abundance: few

CDR3nt: TGTGCCTGGGAAGGGGGGGAAATAGGTGAGCAGTTCTTC
CDR3aa: CAWEGGEIGEQFF
j_gene: TRBJ2-1
v_gene: TRBV30
d_gene: .
len: 13
abundance: .

CDR3nt: TGTGCCACCAGCAGAGAGAGGTACACCACTAACTATGGCTACACCTTC
CDR3aa: CATSRERYTTNYGYTF
j_gene: TRBJ1-2
v_gene: TRBV15
d_gene: .
len: 16
abundance: .

CDR3nt: TGTGCCAGCTCACCTTATTCAGGGTCAGCCAAGGAACAGCCCCAGCATTTT
CDR3aa: CASSPYSGSAKEQPQHF
j_gene: TRBJ1-5
v_gene: TRBV18
d_gene: .
len: 17
abundance: .

CDR3nt: TGTGCCAGCAGCAGAGGACAATACGAGCAGTACTTC
CDR3aa: CASSRGQYEQYF
j_gene: TRBJ2-7
v_gene: TRBV6-5
d_gene: .
len: 12
abundance: .